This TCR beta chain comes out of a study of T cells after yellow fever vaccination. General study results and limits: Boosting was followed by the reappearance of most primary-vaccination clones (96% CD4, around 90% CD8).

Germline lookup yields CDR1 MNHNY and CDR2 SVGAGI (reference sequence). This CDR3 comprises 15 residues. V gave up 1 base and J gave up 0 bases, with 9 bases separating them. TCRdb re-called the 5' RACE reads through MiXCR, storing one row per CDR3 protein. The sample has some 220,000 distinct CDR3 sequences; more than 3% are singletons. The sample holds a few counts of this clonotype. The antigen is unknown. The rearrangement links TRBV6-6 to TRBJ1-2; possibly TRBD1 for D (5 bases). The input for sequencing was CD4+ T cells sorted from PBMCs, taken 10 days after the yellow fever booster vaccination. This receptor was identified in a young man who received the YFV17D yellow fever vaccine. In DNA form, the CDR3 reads TGTGCCAGCAGTTACTACCCAGGGCCTAACTATGGCTACACCTTC. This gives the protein CASSYYPGPNYGYTF.